The source of this T cell receptor beta chain is a study of liver allograft versus peripheral blood T cells. Turning to the study itself: Comparing T cell receptor repertoires in transplanted livers with those in recipients' peripheral blood was part of the design.

Germline V CDR1 and CDR2: SQVTM, ANQGSEA. This CDR3 comprises 13 residues. V lost 2 bases, J lost 6 bases, and 14 bases lay in between. TCRdb used MiXCR to reprocess the reads, holding one entry per CDR3 protein. The sample consists of about 1,000 distinct CDR3 sequences, under 25% of them appearing once. By sample fraction, this clonotype is medium-sized. What it binds is unknown. Regarding the study as a whole: Peripheral blood T cell receptor repertoires reportedly differed from those found within liver allografts.

The source of this sequence is a human patient who had a liver transplant. Some T cells could come from the graft donor. This sequence joins TRBV29-1 and TRBJ2-7; D uncertain. CDR3 nucleotide sequence: TGCAGCGTTGAAACGGTGGTAACATTCGAGCAGTACTTC. Amino acid sequence: CSVETVVTFEQYF.